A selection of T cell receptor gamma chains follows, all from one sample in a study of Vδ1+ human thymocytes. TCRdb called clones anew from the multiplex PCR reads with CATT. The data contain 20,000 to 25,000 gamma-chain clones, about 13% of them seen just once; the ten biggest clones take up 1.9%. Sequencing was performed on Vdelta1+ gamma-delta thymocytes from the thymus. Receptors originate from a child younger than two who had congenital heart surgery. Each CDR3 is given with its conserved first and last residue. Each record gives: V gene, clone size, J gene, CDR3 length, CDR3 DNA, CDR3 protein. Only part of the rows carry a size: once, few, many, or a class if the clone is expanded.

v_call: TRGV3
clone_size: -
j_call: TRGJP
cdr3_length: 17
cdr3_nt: TGTGCCACCTGGGACAGGCGGTGGGAGTTGGGCAAAAAAATCAAGGTATTT
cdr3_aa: CATWDRRWELGKKIKVF

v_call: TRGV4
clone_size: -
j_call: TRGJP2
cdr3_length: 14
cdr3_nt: TGTGCCACCTGGACCAATAGTAGTGATTGGATCAAGACGTTT
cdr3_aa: CATWTNSSDWIKTF

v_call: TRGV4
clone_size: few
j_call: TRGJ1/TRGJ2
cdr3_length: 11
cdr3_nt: TGTGCCACCTGGGATGGGGGCAAGAAACTCTTT
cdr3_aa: CATWDGGKKLF

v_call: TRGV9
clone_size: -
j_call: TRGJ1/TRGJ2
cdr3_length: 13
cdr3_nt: TGTGCCTTGTGGGAGGCTCTACGTTATAAGAAACTCTTT
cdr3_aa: CALWEALRYKKLF

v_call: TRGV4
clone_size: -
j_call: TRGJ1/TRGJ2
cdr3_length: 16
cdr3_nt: TGTGCCACCTGGAATGAGGATTACCCCAATTATTATAAGAAACTCTTT
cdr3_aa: CATWNEDYPNYYKKLF

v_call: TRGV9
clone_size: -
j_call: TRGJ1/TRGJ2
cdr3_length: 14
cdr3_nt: TGTGCCTTGTGGGAGGCCCGAGGGTATTATAAGAAACTCTTT
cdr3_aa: CALWEARGYYKKLF

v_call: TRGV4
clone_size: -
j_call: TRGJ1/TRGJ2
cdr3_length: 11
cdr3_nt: TGTGCCACGAATATAGCTAATAAGAAACTCTTT
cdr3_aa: CATNIANKKLF

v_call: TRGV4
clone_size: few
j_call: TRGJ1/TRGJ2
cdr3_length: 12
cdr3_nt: TGTGCCACCTGGAATCTGGATTATAAGAAACTCTTT
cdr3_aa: CATWNLDYKKLF

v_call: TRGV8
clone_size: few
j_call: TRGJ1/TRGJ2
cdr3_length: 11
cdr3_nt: TGTGCCACCTGGGATGGGGGGAAGAAACTCTTT
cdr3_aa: CATWDGGKKLF

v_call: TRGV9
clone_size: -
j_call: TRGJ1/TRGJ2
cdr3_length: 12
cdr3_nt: TGTGCCTTGTGGGAGATCCCGACAAAGAAACTCTTT
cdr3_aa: CALWEIPTKKLF

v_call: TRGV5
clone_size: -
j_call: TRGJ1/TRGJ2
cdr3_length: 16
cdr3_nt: TGTGCCACCTGGGACAGGACCACGTCGGATTATTATAAGAAACTCTTT
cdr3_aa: CATWDRTTSDYYKKLF

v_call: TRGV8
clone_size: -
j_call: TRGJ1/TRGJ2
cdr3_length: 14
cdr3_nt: TGTGCCACCTGGGATAGGGACCCTTATTATAAGAAACTCTTT
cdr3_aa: CATWDRDPYYKKLF

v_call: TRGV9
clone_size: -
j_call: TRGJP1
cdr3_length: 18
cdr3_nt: TGTGCCTTGTGGGAGGTGAGCCCACCATATACCACTGGTTGGTTCAAGATATTT
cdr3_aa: CALWEVSPPYTTGWFKIF

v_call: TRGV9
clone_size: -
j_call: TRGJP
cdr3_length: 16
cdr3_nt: TGTGCCTTGTGGGAGGTGAAAGGGTTGGGCAAAAAAATCAAGGTATTT
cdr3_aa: CALWEVKGLGKKIKVF

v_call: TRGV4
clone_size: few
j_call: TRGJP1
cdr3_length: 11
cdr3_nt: TGTGCCACCGACACTGGTTGGTTCAAGATATTT
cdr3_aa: CATDTGWFKIF

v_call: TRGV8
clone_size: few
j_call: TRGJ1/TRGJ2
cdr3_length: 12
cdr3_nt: TGTGCCACCTGGGATCCTAAGGGTCCGAAACTCTTT
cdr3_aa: CATWDPKGPKLF

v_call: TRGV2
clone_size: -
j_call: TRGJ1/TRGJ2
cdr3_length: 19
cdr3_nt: TGTGCCACCTGGAACGGGCCACGGGAATTTTACTTGAATTATTATAAGAAACTCTTT
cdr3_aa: CATWNGPREFYLNYYKKLF

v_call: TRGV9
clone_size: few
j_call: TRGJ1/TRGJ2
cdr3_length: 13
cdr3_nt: TGTGCCTTGTGGGAGGTGCACAGTTATAAGAAACTCTTT
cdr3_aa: CALWEVHSYKKLF

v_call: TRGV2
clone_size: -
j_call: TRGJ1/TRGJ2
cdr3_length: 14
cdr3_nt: TGTGCCACCTGGGACGGTGCGGATGGTTATAAGAAACTCTTT
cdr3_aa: CATWDGADGYKKLF

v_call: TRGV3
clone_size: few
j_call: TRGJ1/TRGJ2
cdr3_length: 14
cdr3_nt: TGTGCCACCTGGGACAGGCTACCTTATTATAAGAAACTCTTT
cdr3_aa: CATWDRLPYYKKLF

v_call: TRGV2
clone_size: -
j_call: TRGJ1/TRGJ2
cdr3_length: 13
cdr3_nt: TGTGCCACCTGGGACGGGCCCCTAATCAAGAAACTCTTT
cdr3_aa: CATWDGPLIKKLF

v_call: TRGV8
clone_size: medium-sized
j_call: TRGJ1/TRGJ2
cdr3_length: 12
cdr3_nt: TGTGCCACCTGGGATAAGGATTATAAGAAACTCTTT
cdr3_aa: CATWDKDYKKLF

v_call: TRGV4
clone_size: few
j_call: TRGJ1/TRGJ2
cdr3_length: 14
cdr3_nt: TGTGCCACCTCCTATTTCCACAATTATTATAAGAAACTCTTT
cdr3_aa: CATSYFHNYYKKLF

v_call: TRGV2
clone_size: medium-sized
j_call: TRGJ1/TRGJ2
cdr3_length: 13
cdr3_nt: TGTGCCACCTGGGACGGGCCTTATTATAAGAAACTCTTT
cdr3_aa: CATWDGPYYKKLF

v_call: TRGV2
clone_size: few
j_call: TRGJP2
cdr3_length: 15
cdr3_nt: TGTGCCACCTGGGACGGGCGTAGTAGTGATTGGATCAAGACGTTT
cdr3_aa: CATWDGRSSDWIKTF

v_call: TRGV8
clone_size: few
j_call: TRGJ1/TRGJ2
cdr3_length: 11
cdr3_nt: TGTGCCACCTGGGATTTGGGGAAGAAACTCTTT
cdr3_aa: CATWDLGKKLF

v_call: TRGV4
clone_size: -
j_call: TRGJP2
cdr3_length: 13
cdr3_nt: TGTGCCACCTGGATTAGTAGTGATTGGATCAAGACGTTT
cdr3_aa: CATWISSDWIKTF

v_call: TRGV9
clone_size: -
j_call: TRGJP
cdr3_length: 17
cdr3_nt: TGTGCCTTGTGGGAGTTCGTTGAAGAGTTGGGCAAAAAAATCAAGGTATTT
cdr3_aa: CALWEFVEELGKKIKVF

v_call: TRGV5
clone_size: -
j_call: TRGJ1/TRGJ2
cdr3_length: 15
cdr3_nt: TGTGCCACCTGGGACAGCCCTCCGAATTATTATAAGAAACTCTTT
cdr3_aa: CATWDSPPNYYKKLF

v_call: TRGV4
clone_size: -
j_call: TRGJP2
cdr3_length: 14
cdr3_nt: TGTGCCACCTGGAATGGTAGTAGTGATTGGATCAAGACGTTT
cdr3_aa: CATWNGSSDWIKTF

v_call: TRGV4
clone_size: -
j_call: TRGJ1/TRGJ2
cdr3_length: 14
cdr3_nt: TGTGCCACCTGGAATGGGGCCCGTTATTATAAGAAACTCTTT
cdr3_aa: CATWNGARYYKKLF

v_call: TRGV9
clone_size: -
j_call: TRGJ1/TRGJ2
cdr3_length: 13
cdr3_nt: TGTGCCTTGTGGGAGGCATATTATTATAAGAAACTCTTT
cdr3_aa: CALWEAYYYKKLF

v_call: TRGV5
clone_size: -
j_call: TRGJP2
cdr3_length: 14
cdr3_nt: TGTGCCACCTGGGACAGGCTTGATGATTGGATCAAGACGTTT
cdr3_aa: CATWDRLDDWIKTF

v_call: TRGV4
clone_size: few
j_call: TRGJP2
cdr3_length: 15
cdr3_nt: TGTGCCACCTGGGATGGGCCAGTAGGTGATTGGATCAAGACGTTT
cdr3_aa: CATWDGPVGDWIKTF

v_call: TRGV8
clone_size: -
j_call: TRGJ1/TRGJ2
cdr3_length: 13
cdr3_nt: TGTGCCACCTGGGATAGACGAGATTATAAGAAACTCTTT
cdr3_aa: CATWDRRDYKKLF

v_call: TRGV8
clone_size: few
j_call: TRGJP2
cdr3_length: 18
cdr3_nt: TGTGCCACCTGGGATTTATCGGGTGGTCGTCGGAGTGATTGGATCAAGACGTTT
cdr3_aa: CATWDLSGGRRSDWIKTF

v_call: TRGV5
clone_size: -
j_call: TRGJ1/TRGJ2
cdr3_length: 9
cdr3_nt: TGTGCCACCCCTATTAAGAAACTCTTT
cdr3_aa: CATPIKKLF

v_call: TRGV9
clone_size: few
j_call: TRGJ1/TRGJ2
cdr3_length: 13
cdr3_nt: TGTGCCTTGTGGGAGGCAAATTGCCGTAAGAAACTCTTT
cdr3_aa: CALWEANCRKKLF

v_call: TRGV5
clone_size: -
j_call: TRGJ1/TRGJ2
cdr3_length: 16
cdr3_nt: TGTGCCACCTGGGACAGGCCCGTTCTCCGGGATTATAAGAAACTCTTT
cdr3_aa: CATWDRPVLRDYKKLF

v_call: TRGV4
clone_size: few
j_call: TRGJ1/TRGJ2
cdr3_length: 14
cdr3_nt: TGTGCCACCTGGGATCCAACCTCGGGTTATAAGAAACTCTTT
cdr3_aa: CATWDPTSGYKKLF

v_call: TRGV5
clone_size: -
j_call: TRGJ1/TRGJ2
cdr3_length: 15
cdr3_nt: TGTGCCACCTGGGACGGGCCATCGAATTATTATAAGAAACTCTTT
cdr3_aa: CATWDGPSNYYKKLF

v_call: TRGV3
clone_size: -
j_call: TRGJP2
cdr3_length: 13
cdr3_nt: TGTGCCACCTGGGACAATCCTTGGTGGATCAAGACGTTT
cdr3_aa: CATWDNPWWIKTF

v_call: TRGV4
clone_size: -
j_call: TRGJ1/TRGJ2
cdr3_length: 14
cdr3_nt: TGTGCCACCTGGGACGGGCGGAGGTATTATAAGAAACTCTTT
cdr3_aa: CATWDGRRYYKKLF

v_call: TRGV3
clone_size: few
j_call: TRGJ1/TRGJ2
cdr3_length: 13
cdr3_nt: TGTGCCACCTGGGACAGGCCAAGATATAAGAAACTCTTT
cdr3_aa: CATWDRPRYKKLF

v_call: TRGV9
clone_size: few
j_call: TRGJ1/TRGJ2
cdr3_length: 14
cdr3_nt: TGTGCCTTGTGGCCCACCTCGGGCTATTATAAGAAACTCTTT
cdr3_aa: CALWPTSGYYKKLF

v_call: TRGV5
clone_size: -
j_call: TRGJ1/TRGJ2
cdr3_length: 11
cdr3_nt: TGTGCCACCTGGGACGGGGATTGGAAACTCTTT
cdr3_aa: CATWDGDWKLF

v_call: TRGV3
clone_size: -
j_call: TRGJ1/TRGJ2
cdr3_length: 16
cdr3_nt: TGTGCCACCTGGGACAGGCTGGGGGGGAATTATTATAAGAAACTCTTT
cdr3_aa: CATWDRLGGNYYKKLF

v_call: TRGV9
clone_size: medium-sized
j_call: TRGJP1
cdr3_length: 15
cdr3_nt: TGTGCCTTGTGGGAGGTGTGTACCACTGGTTGGTTCAAGATATTT
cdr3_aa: CALWEVCTTGWFKIF

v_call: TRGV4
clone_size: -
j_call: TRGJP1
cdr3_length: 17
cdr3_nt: TGTGCCACCTGGGATGGGCCCGATTATACCACTGGTTGGTTCAAGATATTT
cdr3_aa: CATWDGPDYTTGWFKIF

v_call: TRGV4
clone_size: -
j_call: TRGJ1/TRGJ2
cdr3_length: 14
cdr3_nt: TGTGCCACCTGGATCAAACCACACAAGGGTAAGAAACTCTTT
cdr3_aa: CATWIKPHKGKKLF

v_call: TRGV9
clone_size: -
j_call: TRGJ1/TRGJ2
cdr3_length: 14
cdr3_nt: TGTGCCTTGTGGGAGGTCGGCGGTGTTTATAAGAAACTCTTT
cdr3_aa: CALWEVGGVYKKLF

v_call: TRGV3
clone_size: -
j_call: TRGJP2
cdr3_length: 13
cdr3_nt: TGTGCCACCTGGGACAGGCCAGGTTGGATCAAGACGTTT
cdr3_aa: CATWDRPGWIKTF

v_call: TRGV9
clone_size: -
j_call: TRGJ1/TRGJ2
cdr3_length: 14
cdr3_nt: TGTGCCTTGTGGGAGGTTCTTCTTTATTATAAGAAACTCTTT
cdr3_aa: CALWEVLLYYKKLF

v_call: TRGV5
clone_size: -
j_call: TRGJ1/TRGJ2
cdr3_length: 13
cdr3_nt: TGTGCCACCTGGGACAGGCTGGATTATAAGAAACTCTTT
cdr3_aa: CATWDRLDYKKLF

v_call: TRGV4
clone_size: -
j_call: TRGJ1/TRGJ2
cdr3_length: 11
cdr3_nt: TGTGCCACCTGGGAACTATATAAGAAACTCTTT
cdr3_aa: CATWELYKKLF